The 24 T cell receptor beta chains below were found in one sample sequenced in a study of T cells in Graves' hyperthyroidism and ophthalmopathy. From RNA transcripts, TCR beta CDR3 regions were amplified. The HTBI primer set served for first-round RT-PCR of the TCR CDR3. One entry per CDR3 protein, called by TCRdb with MiXCR from the multiplex PCR reads. This sample has 250,000 to 350,000 distinct CDR3 sequences; approximately 15% occur once, and the top ten carry around 61%. Specimen: blood. Receptors originate from a woman in her fifties or sixties with Graves' ophthalmopathy.

V usage is TRBV29-1 and J usage is TRBJ2-6; 7 bases align to TRBD1. Trimming removed 2 bases from V and 4 bases from J; junction bases left unmatched: 8. Germline CDR1 SQVTM, CDR2 ANQGSEA. The CDR3 contains 16 residues. The chain's CDR3 is CSVERQGVTGANVLTF. CDR3 bases: TGCAGCGTTGAACGGCAGGGGGTCACCGGGGCCAACGTCCTGACTTTC.

In its sample, this clonotype was seen many times. The chain is built from TRBV19 and TRBJ1-1; 7 nucleotides line up with TRBD1. Germline V gene sequence: CDR1 LNHDA, CDR2 SQIVND (reference sequence). V was pared by 9 bases and J by 8 bases, with 6 bases of the junction left unmatched. This CDR3 is built from 11 residues. CDR3 in amino acids: CASEDRTEAFF. DNA of the CDR3: TGTGCCAGCGAGGACAGGACCGAAGCTTTCTTT.

This clonotype was recorded at least ten times. The chain is built from TRBV24-1 and TRBJ1-1; perhaps TRBD1 as D (5 bases). Germline V gene data show CDR1 as KGHDR and CDR2 as SFDVKD. V dropped 11 bases and J dropped 4 bases, with 16 bases sitting between them. The CDR3 extends over 13 amino acids. Written as DNA, the CDR3 is TGTGCCATCCCGGGGGTGAGTATCACTGAAGCTTTCTTT. As protein: CAIPGVSITEAFF.

This clonotype turned up a few times. The chain has TRBV10-3 and TRBJ1-2; no definite D call. CDR3 length equals 12 residues. V was cut by 8 bases and J by 4 bases, with 11 bases left in between. CDR1 ENHRY and CDR2 SYGVKD come from the germline V gene. The CDR3 protein is CAIWEDFYGYTF. Written as DNA, the CDR3 is TGTGCCATCTGGGAGGACTTCTATGGCTACACCTTC.

This clonotype has ten or more counts. The gene calls are TRBV11-2 and TRBJ2-7, with D perhaps matching TRBD1 (6 bases). The germline V gene encodes CDR1 SGHAT and CDR2 FQNNGV. Trimming pared 4 bases from V and 3 bases from J, leaving 13 bases between. This CDR3 contains 14 residues. The CDR3, as DNA: TGTGCCAGCAGCTCCAGATCGGACAGCTACGAGCAGTACTTC. This encodes CASSSRSDSYEQYF.

This sequence joins TRBV6-5 and TRBJ1-6; 7 nucleotides line up with TRBD1. Losses at the gene ends were 4 bases for V and 9 bases for J; bases not matched to a gene: 9. Germline V gene data show CDR1 as MNHEY and CDR2 as SVGAGI. The CDR3 runs 15 residues. CDR3 nucleotide sequence: TGTGCCAGCAGTTCATCAGGAGGGGGCAGTTCACCCCTCCACTTT. It is translated as CASSSSGGGSSPLHF.

This clonotype was observed a few times. The chain carries TRBV6-4 and TRBJ1-5; TRBD1 might be the D (6 bases). The CDR3 has 14 residues. Germline V gene sequence: CDR1 MRHNA, CDR2 SNTAGT. The V gene lost 3 bases and the J gene lost 6 bases, with 12 bases spanning the gap. Here the CDR3 DNA reads TGTGCCAGCAGTGAAGGGGGTCGGTTTCAGCCCCAGCATTTT. Its protein product is CASSEGGRFQPQHF.

This clonotype was counted only a few times. The rearrangement links TRBV4-3 to TRBJ2-7, with 10 bases aligning to TRBD1. The CDR3 spans 14 residues. Trimming cost V 3 bases and J 5 bases; bases outside gene matches: 4. Per the germline V gene, CDR1 is LGHNA and CDR2 is YSLEER. This CDR3 reads CASSQDRGIDEQYF. The CDR3 bases are TGCGCCAGCAGCCAGGACAGGGGGATCGACGAGCAGTACTTC.

The sample holds many counts of this clonotype. The J gene is TRBJ2-7, the V gene TRBV2; 7 bases are shared with TRBD1. This CDR3 is built from 14 residues. With 4 bases clipped from V and 2 bases from J, the junction kept 5 bases outside the gene matches. Per the germline V gene, CDR1 is SNHLY and CDR2 is FYNNEI. Here the CDR3 DNA reads TGTGCCAGCAGTGCCGGGACAGCCCCCTACGAGCAGTACTTC. It specifies CASSAGTAPYEQYF.

This clonotype was observed once. The chain recombines TRBV7-9 with TRBJ2-7, with D perhaps being TRBD1 or TRBD2 (5 bases each). Trimming left V 4 bases short and J 4 bases short, with 17 bases between. CDR3 length: 15 residues. Germline CDR1 and CDR2: SEHNR and FQNEAQ (reference sequence). In DNA, the CDR3 is TGTGCCAGCAGCTCCCGGGACGGGAACTCTTACGAGCAGTACTTC. Protein sequence: CASSSRDGNSYEQYF.

Here the CDR3 reads CASSIDSSGLGEQYF. The CDR3 DNA follows: TGTGCCAGTAGTATAGATAGTTCGGGGCTTGGGGAGCAGTACTTC. The V and J genes are TRBV19 and TRBJ2-7; D tentatively fits TRBD1 or TRBD2 (5 bases each). Germline V gene lookup returns CDR1 LNHDA and CDR2 SQIVND (reference sequence). This CDR3 spans 15 amino acids. Trimming shortened V by 0 bases and J by 7 bases, and 16 bases separated the two germline ends.

For this clonotype: Being one base from a much bigger clone, this may be a read error. The chain employs TRBV7-2 and TRBJ2-5; 8 nucleotides match TRBD1. The CDR3 length is 13 residues. Germline V gene data show CDR1 as SGHTA and CDR2 as FQGNSA. The V segment lost 6 bases and the J segment 5 bases; nucleotides outside the gene matches: 5. The DNA for the CDR3 is TGTGCCAGCAGAACGACAGGGGTGGAGACCCAGTACTTC. Translated, it gives CASRTTGVETQYF. Filled out from reference TRBV7-2 and TRBJ2-5, the complete variable domain reads GAGVSQSPSNKVTEKGKDVELRCDPISGHTALYWYRQSLGQGLEFLIYFQGNSAPDKSGLPSDRFSAERTGGSVSTLTIQRTQQEDSAVYLCASRTTGVETQYFGPGTRLLVL.

This clonotype was seen ten or more times. CDR3 residues: CASSLEEGSTEAFF. CDR3 coding DNA: TGTGCCAGCAGCTTAGAGGAGGGTTCCACTGAAGCTTTCTTT. The rearrangement joins TRBV11-1 to TRBJ1-1; the D is unclear. The CDR3 totals 14 residues. The V and J ends lost 1 base and 4 bases respectively, with 10 bases between them. Per germline, CDR1 SGHAT and CDR2 FQDESV (reference sequence).

This clonotype was detected many times. This sequence joins TRBV7-9 and TRBJ2-7; D unclear. This CDR3 spans 15 amino acids. The germline V and J ends were trimmed by 3 bases and 0 bases, with 12 bases remaining between them. CDR1 is SEHNR and CDR2 is FQNEAQ in the germline V gene (reference sequence). This CDR3 is CASSFARRHSYEQYF. CDR3 bases: TGTGCCAGCAGCTTCGCCAGAAGACACTCCTACGAGCAGTACTTC.

This clonotype was seen once. This chain joins TRBV11-3 and TRBJ2-7, with 7 bases fitting TRBD1. The DNA end favors TRBJ2-1, so the J call may be wrong. CDR1 is SGHNT, CDR2 YENEEA, per germline. This CDR3 contains 13 residues. This CDR3 reads CASSVTGTYEQFF. The CDR3 DNA follows: TGTGCCAGCAGCGTGACAGGGACCTACGAGCAGTTCTTC.

This clonotype was seen more than once but under ten times. The gene calls are TRBV27 and TRBJ2-1, with D possibly being TRBD1 (6 bases). Germline CDR1 MNHEY, CDR2 SMNVEV (reference sequence). Trimming took off 1 base at V and 8 bases at J, with 18 bases between the two ends. The CDR3 totals 16 residues. The CDR3: CASSLYAGSNRDEQFF. CDR3 in DNA: TGTGCCAGCAGTTTATATGCTGGTTCTAACAGGGATGAGCAGTTCTTC.

This clonotype was seen only a few times. The rearrangement joins TRBV5-1 to TRBJ1-3; D call uncertain. This CDR3 comprises 15 residues. Germline CDR1 is SGHRS and CDR2 is YFSETQ. Trimming removed 2 bases at V and 0 bases at J, with 9 bases between. The CDR3 here is CASSFLGVSGNTIYF. In nucleotides, the CDR3 is TGCGCCAGCAGCTTCCTGGGTGTCTCTGGAAACACCATATATTTT.

This clonotype was seen ten or more times. The V and J genes are TRBV5-1 and TRBJ2-3; 8 bases agree with TRBD2. CDR1 and CDR2 (germline): SGHRS, YFSETQ. V shed 2 bases, J shed 4 bases, and the junction held 9 bases outside the gene matches. CDR3 length: 16 amino acids. CDR3 protein: CASSLGTRTSADTQYF. The DNA of the CDR3 is TGCGCCAGCAGCTTAGGGACTAGAACTAGCGCAGATACGCAGTATTTT.

This clonotype was seen many times. The rearrangement joins TRBV4-1 to TRBJ2-7; no firm D call. The V gene's germline CDR1 is MGHRA and CDR2 YSYEKL. V lost 5 bases, J lost 4 bases, and 12 bases lay in between. The CDR3 sequence is 13 residues long. Here the CDR3 reads CASSAALEYEQYF. Here the CDR3 DNA reads TGCGCCAGCAGCGCAGCCTTAGAATACGAGCAGTACTTC.

This clonotype was counted a few times. This chain's CDR3 is CASSELGGTGNTIYF. The CDR3 nucleotides are TGTGCCAGCAGTGAACTGGGGGGGACTGGAAACACCATATATTTT. The gene calls are TRBV2 and TRBJ1-3, with a weak D call TRBD1 (5 bases). CDR3 size: 15 residues. The ends were cut back, 2 bases at V and 2 bases at J, with 10 bases in the middle. CDR1 SNHLY and CDR2 FYNNEI come from the germline V gene.

This clonotype was detected ten times or more. The chain uses TRBV28 and TRBJ2-1, with a tentative D call TRBD1 (6 bases). CDR1 is MDHEN, CDR2 SYDVKM, per germline. V dropped 9 bases and J dropped 8 bases, with 11 bases sitting between them. CDR3 length: 11 residues. For the CDR3, the DNA is TGTGCCAGTTCAAGGGGGTATGAGCAGTTCTTC. Its translation is CASSRGYEQFF.

This clonotype was picked up many times. The J gene is TRBJ2-3, the V gene TRBV27, with 10 bases matching TRBD2. Trimming took 3 bases from V and 7 from J; bases not matched to a gene: 4. The CDR3 has 14 residues. Germline V CDR1 and CDR2: MNHEY, SMNVEV (reference sequence). Here the CDR3 DNA reads TGTGCCAGCAGTTTCATAGCGGGGGGCAATACGCAGTATTTT. Its translation: CASSFIAGGNTQYF.

This chain connects TRBV15 to TRBJ2-7; D ambiguous. The CDR3 is made up of 16 amino acids. Germline CDR1 reads LNHNV; CDR2 reads YYDKDF (reference sequence). The V gene lost 2 bases and the J gene lost 0 bases, with 14 bases spanning the gap. The CDR3 bases are TGTGCCACCAGCAGATACATGGGATCTAGCTCCTACGAGCAGTACTTC. Amino acid sequence: CATSRYMGSSSYEQYF.

The V and J genes are TRBV6-2 or TRBV6-3 and TRBJ1-4; D possibly corresponds to TRBD1 (5 bases). Per germline, CDR1 MNHEY and CDR2 SVGEGT. The length of the CDR3 is 14 residues. V lost 4 bases and J lost 3, with 9 bases in between. The CDR3 DNA sequence: TGTGCCAGCAGTTTCGCGACAGCTAATGAAAAACTGTTTTTT. Its protein is CASSFATANEKLFF.